Below are 4 T cell receptor beta chains sequenced from a single sample in a study of blood T cell repertoires in COVID-19. Measured with immunoSEQ multiplex PCR; TCRdb has only the in-frame clones, and not every one. This table holds around 58,000 clones, 80% to 95% found once. Material for sequencing was peripheral blood. The origin of the receptors is a human donor with active COVID-19. The donor label of this sample is uncertain.

V and J are TRBV28 and TRBJ2-1; D remains ambiguous. The CDR3 runs 15 residues. The germline V and J ends were trimmed by 3 bases and 0 bases, with 9 bases remaining between them. Germline V gene data show CDR1 as MDHEN and CDR2 as SYDVKM. CDR3 loop: CASSFGRSSYNEQFF. The CDR3 coding sequence is TGTGCCAGCAGTTTCGGTAGGAGCTCCTACAATGAGCAGTTCTTC.

The rearrangement links TRBV7-2 to TRBJ1-1; D unclear. The CDR3 is made up of 14 amino acids. Looked up from germline, CDR1 is SGHTA and CDR2 is FQGNSA. With 5 bases removed from V and 6 bases from J, the gap between germline ends came to 16 bases. CDR3: CASSLRFGTAEAFF. In DNA, the CDR3 is TGTGCCAGCAGCCTCCGGTTCGGTACCGCTGAAGCTTTCTTT.

The chain has TRBV29-1 and TRBJ2-3; possible D gene TRBD1, 6 bases. Germline assignment: CDR1 SQVTM and CDR2 ANQGSEA. This CDR3 spans 15 amino acids. Trimming cost V 4 bases and J 2 bases, with 16 bases left between them. CDR3 protein: CSVAQGLGDTDTQYF. For the CDR3, the DNA is TGCAGCGTTGCTCAGGGGCTGGGGGACACAGATACGCAGTATTTT.

This rearrangement joins TRBV15 to TRBJ2-1; 12 bases map to TRBD1. After removal of 0 bases from V and 10 bases from J, the junction contained 7 bases not matched to a gene. The CDR3 has 16 residues. Germline lookup yields CDR1 LNHNV and CDR2 YYDKDF (reference sequence). CDR3 in DNA: TGTGCCACCAGCAGAGACCCCGGGACAGGGGGCAACGAGCAGTTCTTC. Its protein is CATSRDPGTGGNEQFF.